The 21 T cell receptor beta chains reported below all come from one sample, sequenced in a study of cytomegalovirus exposure and HLA in healthy donors. This PCR relied on a set of 60 Vbeta primers and 13 Jbeta primers. Sequenced by immunoSEQ multiplex PCR; TCRdb stores in-frame clones only, minus some. The sample has under 150,000 clones, 80% seen once. The sample consisted of PBMCs. These receptors were taken from a man aged 50-60 years in good health and CMV-seronegative.

The chain links TRBV15 to TRBJ1-5; no firm D call. This CDR3 contains 15 residues. The germline gives CDR1 LNHNV, CDR2 YYDKDF (reference sequence). V was clipped by 2 bases and J by 0 bases, with 8 bases between them. CDR3 sequence reads: CATSRSSGSNQPQHF. Here the CDR3 DNA reads TGTGCCACCAGCAGATCCAGTGGTAGCAATCAGCCCCAGCATTTT.

This clone was counted between two and nine times. The chain carries TRBV5-1 and TRBJ2-7, with D possibly being TRBD2 (5 bases). V was trimmed by 4 bases and J by 0 bases, leaving 8 bases between them. Germline CDR1 and CDR2: SGHRS and YFSETQ. This CDR3 spans 13 amino acids. The CDR3 loop is CASSGSISYEQYF. CDR3 nucleotides: TGCGCCAGCAGCGGGAGTATCTCCTACGAGCAGTACTTC. The variable domain in full, with the rest retrieved from reference TRBV5-1 and TRBJ2-7, is KAGVTQTPRYLIKTRGQQVTLSCSPISGHRSVSWYQQTPGQGLQFLFEYFSETQRNKGNFPGRFSGRQFSNSRSEMNVSTLELGDSALYLCASSGSISYEQYFGPGTRLTVT.

The chain carries TRBV7-2 and TRBJ1-6, with TRBD1 identical over 7 bases. This CDR3 comprises 14 residues. J lost 5 bases, V lost 4 bases, and 2 bases had no gene match. The V gene's germline CDR1 is SGHTA and CDR2 FQGNSA. The CDR3 nucleotides read TGTGCCAGCAGCTCGGACAGGAATAATTCACCCCTCCACTTT. Its translation: CASSSDRNNSPLHF.

This clone was recorded a few times. The genes are TRBV29-1 and TRBJ1-2; no clear D gene. Germline V gene data show CDR1 as SQVTM and CDR2 as ANQGSEA. V lost 1 base to trimming and J lost 3 bases, with 6 bases between them. This CDR3 comprises 12 residues. The CDR3 spells CSVEGGDYGYTF. The CDR3 coding sequence is TGCAGCGTTGAAGGGGGAGACTATGGCTACACCTTC. Looking up the rest from reference TRBV29-1 and TRBJ1-2 gives the full variable domain: SAVISQKPSRDICQRGTSLTIQCQVDSQVTMMFWYRQQPGQSLTLIATANQGSEATYESGFVIDKFPISRPNLTFSTLTVSNMSPEDSSIYLCSVEGGDYGYTFGSGTRLTVV.

CDR3 sequence (DNA): TGTGCCAGCAGCCGCAACCGGGGGGGGGCAGATCAGCCCCAGCATTTT. This sequence encodes CASSRNRGGADQPQHF. The J gene is TRBJ1-5, the V gene TRBV7-8, with D perhaps matching TRBD1 (6 bases). Per germline, CDR1 SGHVS and CDR2 FQNEAQ. The CDR3 covers 16 residues. Trimming shortened V by 5 bases and J by 5 bases, and 19 bases separated the two germline ends.

This clone was seen once. The rearrangement joins TRBV4-2 to TRBJ2-7, with TRBD2 matching over 8 bases. Losses at the gene ends were 0 bases for V and 4 bases for J; bases not matched to a gene: 8. The CDR3 covers 16 residues. The germline V gene has CDR1 LGHNA and CDR2 YNFKEQ. The CDR3 sequence is CASSQDAGASGYEQYF. The CDR3 coding sequence is TGTGCCAGCAGCCAAGACGCGGGGGCTAGCGGGTACGAGCAGTACTTC.

V usage is TRBV4-2 and J usage is TRBJ2-4; 10 positions agree with TRBD2. Germline-derived CDR1 and CDR2 are LGHNA and YNFKEQ. The trim removed 0 bases at V and 0 bases at J, leaving 5 bases unmatched. CDR3 length: 18 amino acids. The CDR3 here is CASSQDPLAGVAKNIQYF. The CDR3 DNA sequence: TGTGCCAGCAGCCAAGACCCCCTAGCGGGGGTAGCCAAAAACATTCAGTACTTC.

The chain uses TRBV4-2 and TRBJ2-3; D is possibly TRBD2 (5 bases). The CDR3 spans 15 residues. CDR1 is LGHNA, CDR2 YNFKEQ, per germline. Trimming took 1 base from V and 4 from J, leaving 12 bases between them. The CDR3 region has the DNA TGTGCCAGCAGCCAAGCTGGAAGCGGCGCAGATACGCAGTATTTT. Its translation is CASSQAGSGADTQYF.

The chain recombines TRBV5-1 with TRBJ2-1, with TRBD2 identical over 13 bases. The J segment lost 6 bases and the V segment lost 3 bases, leaving 6 bases of the junction unmatched. Germline V gene sequence: CDR1 SGHRS, CDR2 YFSETQ. The CDR3 runs to 16 residues. The CDR3 here is CASSSPTSGGFNEQFF. The CDR3 DNA is TGCGCCAGCAGCTCTCCGACTAGCGGGGGGTTCAATGAGCAGTTCTTC.

V usage is TRBV27 and J usage is TRBJ1-1, with a possible D match to TRBD1 (5 bases). CDR1 and CDR2 from the germline V gene are MNHEY and SMNVEV (reference sequence). The V and J ends lost 5 bases and 5 bases respectively, with 12 bases between them. CDR3 length: 13 amino acids. The CDR3 DNA reads as TGTGCCAGCAGTCCCTGGGGGGGAACTGAAGCTTTCTTT. It encodes CASSPWGGTEAFF.

The rearrangement uses TRBV25-1 and TRBJ2-7, with 11 bases that match TRBD1. There are 14 residues in the CDR3. Germline values: CDR1 MGHDK, CDR2 SYGVNS. The J segment lost 5 bases and the V segment lost 7 bases, leaving 7 bases of the junction unmatched. The CDR3 region is CASTLDRGPNEQYF. CDR3 bases: TGTGCCAGCACCCTGGACAGGGGGCCCAACGAGCAGTACTTC.

This sequence joins TRBV5-1 and TRBJ2-3; D is unresolved. Trimming cost V 0 bases and J 2 bases, with 7 bases left between them. The CDR3 sequence is 14 residues long. The germline gives CDR1 SGHRS, CDR2 YFSETQ. The CDR3 coding sequence is TGCGCCAGCAGCTTGGATACCTACACAGATACGCAGTATTTT. Translated, it gives CASSLDTYTDTQYF.

The CDR3 loop is CATSGSITGELFF. The DNA of the CDR3 is TGTGCCACCTCGGGGTCGATCACCGGGGAGCTGTTTTTT. The rearrangement uses TRBV27 and TRBJ2-2, with a weak D call TRBD2 (5 bases). V was pared by 10 bases and J by 4 bases, with 13 bases between. CDR1 is MNHEY and CDR2 is SMNVEV in the germline V gene (reference sequence). The CDR3 runs to 13 residues.

The V gene is TRBV27, the J gene TRBJ1-5, with 9 nucleotides matching TRBD1. Germline-derived CDR1 and CDR2 are MNHEY and SMNVEV (reference sequence). This CDR3 comprises 15 residues. V gave up 5 bases and J gave up 3 bases; unmatched junction bases: 5. The DNA of the CDR3 is TGTGCCAGCAGTCGAGGGACAGGGAACAATCAGCCCCAGCATTTT. It is translated as CASSRGTGNNQPQHF.

The V call is TRBV6-1, the J call TRBJ1-1; a weak D match, TRBD1 (5 bases). Germline assignment: CDR1 MNHNS and CDR2 SASEGT. This CDR3 region has 14 residues. The V and J ends lost 7 bases and 4 bases respectively, with 16 bases between them. CDR3 DNA: TGTGCCAGCAAGCGGGGGGAGGTGAGCACTGAAGCTTTCTTT. This gives the protein CASKRGEVSTEAFF.

This sequence joins TRBV6-6 and TRBJ2-4; D unresolved. Germline V gives CDR1 MNHNY, CDR2 SVGAGI (reference sequence). Trimming took 3 bases from V and 6 from J, leaving 15 bases between them. The CDR3 consists of 15 residues. CDR3 sequence reads: CASSYYTETLNIQYF. As DNA, the CDR3 is TGTGCCAGCAGTTATTACACGGAGACTTTAAACATTCAGTACTTC.

This chain connects TRBV25-1 to TRBJ1-1; the D is unclear. V dropped 2 bases and J dropped 6 bases, with 10 bases sitting between them. The germline gives CDR1 MGHDK, CDR2 SYGVNS. The CDR3 runs to 13 residues. The CDR3 nucleotides are TGTGCCAGCAGTGAAACGGGGTATCCTGAAGCTTTCTTT. As protein: CASSETGYPEAFF. The full variable domain, with the rest looked up from reference TRBV25-1 and TRBJ1-1, is EADIYQTPRYLVIGTGKKITLECSQTMGHDKMYWYQQDPGMELHLIHYSYGVNSTEKGDLSSESTVSRIRTEHFPLTLESARPSHTSQYLCASSETGYPEAFFGQGTRLTVV.

The V call is TRBV5-5, the J call TRBJ2-3; 15 bases are shared with TRBD2. This CDR3 comprises 17 residues. Germline CDR1 reads SGHKS; CDR2 reads YYEKEE (reference sequence). After removal of 4 bases from V and 6 bases from J, the junction contained 9 bases not matched to a gene. The CDR3 loop reads CASSPGLAGGRVDTQYF. The CDR3 DNA is TGTGCCAGCAGCCCGGGACTAGCGGGGGGCCGGGTGGATACGCAGTATTTT.

The J gene is TRBJ2-7, the V gene TRBV5-1; TRBD2 matches at 7 bases. The CDR3 totals 14 residues. Germline loops: CDR1 SGHRS, CDR2 YFSETQ. Trimming at V came to 0 bases and at J to 2 bases, leaving 2 bases not matched to a gene. CDR3 sequence: CASSLGGGPYEQYF. For the CDR3, the DNA is TGCGCCAGCAGCTTGGGGGGAGGGCCCTACGAGCAGTACTTC.

The rearrangement joins TRBV9 to TRBJ2-7, with D possibly TRBD2 on 7 matching bases. Germline-derived CDR1 and CDR2 are SGDLS and YYNGEE. This CDR3 spans 13 amino acids. CDR3 loop: CAGGEKKTYEQYF. The CDR3 DNA follows: TGTGCAGGGGGGGAAAAAAAGACCTACGAGCAGTACTTC.

The rearrangement uses TRBV6-4 and TRBJ2-2; 9 bases agree with TRBD1. From germline, CDR1 is MRHNA and CDR2 SNTAGT. Trimming took 0 bases from V and 5 from J; bases not matched to a gene: 1. This CDR3 is 15 amino acids long. DNA of the CDR3: TGTGCCAGCAGTGACTCCGGGACAGGGACCGGGGAGCTGTTTTTT. Protein product: CASSDSGTGTGELFF.